The 14 T cell receptor beta chains given below trace back to one sample, sequenced in a study of blood T cell repertoires in COVID-19. The protocol was immunoSEQ multiplex PCR, while the TCRdb copy is restricted to in-frame clones and leaves out a portion. The data show around 130,000 clones, 84% seen once. Sequenced input: peripheral blood. These TCRs come from a young man with COVID-19, enrolled during active disease.

The chain joins TRBV28 to TRBJ1-5; 7 bases are a match to TRBD1. V dropped 9 bases and J dropped 4; count of bases not matched to a gene: 9. This CDR3 region has 14 residues. The germline CDR1 and CDR2 sequences are MDHEN and SYDVKM. CDR3 nucleotide sequence: TGTGCCAGTTCCGGGACAGCTAATAATCAGCCCCAGCATTTT. Amino acid sequence: CASSGTANNQPQHF.

This clone has a handful of counts. The J gene is TRBJ1-5, the V gene TRBV7-9; no clear D. The germline V gene encodes CDR1 SEHNR and CDR2 FQNEAQ (reference sequence). The germline V and J ends were trimmed by 10 bases and 7 bases, with 14 bases remaining between them. The CDR3 length is 12 residues. The CDR3 region is CATAVENQPQHF. CDR3 DNA: TGTGCCACCGCTGTTGAGAACCAGCCCCAGCATTTT.

The V call is TRBV5-1, the J call TRBJ2-1; tentative D call: TRBD2 (6 bases). CDR1 and CDR2 (germline): SGHRS, YFSETQ. V gave up 3 bases and J gave up 5 bases, with 21 bases separating them. The length of the CDR3 is 17 residues. The CDR3 here is CASSWRPGGVTHNEQFF. The CDR3, as DNA: TGCGCCAGCAGCTGGCGGCCCGGCGGGGTGACCCACAATGAGCAGTTCTTC.

The chain uses TRBV7-9 and TRBJ2-5; D is possibly TRBD1 (6 bases). V lost 5 bases and J lost 2, with 12 bases in between. The CDR3 extends over 14 amino acids. Germline CDR1 is SEHNR and CDR2 is FQNEAQ (reference sequence). CDR3 DNA: TGTGCCAGCAGCCGGCGGACAGCTCAAGAGACCCAGTACTTC. Its protein product is CASSRRTAQETQYF.

This clone turned up a few times. Its ends do not fully match the called genes, so a read error is possible. This chain connects TRBV7-7 to TRBJ2-3; 9 bases agree with TRBD1. Looked up from germline, CDR1 is SSHAT and CDR2 is FNYEAQ (reference sequence). This CDR3 has 15 residues. The CDR3 sequence: CASSSGQGTTDTQYF. The CDR3 DNA sequence: TGTGCTAGCAGCTCGGGACAGGGAACCACAGATACGCAGTATTTT.

The rearrangement uses TRBV5-4 and TRBJ2-1; D is perhaps TRBD2 (5 bases). Germline V gives CDR1 SGHNT, CDR2 YYREEE (reference sequence). Trimming removed 4 bases from V and 3 bases from J, with 11 bases in between. This CDR3 spans 14 amino acids. The DNA of the CDR3 is TGTGCCAGCAGCCCGAAGGACTTCTACAATGAGCAGTTCTTC. It codes for CASSPKDFYNEQFF.

V usage is TRBV6-1 and J usage is TRBJ1-2, with a tentative D call TRBD1 (5 bases). Germline V gives CDR1 MNHNS, CDR2 SASEGT. V shed 2 bases and J shed 8 bases, with 15 bases lying between them. The CDR3 loop spans 14 amino acids. CDR3 region: CASSEIGASSGYTF. Written as DNA, the CDR3 is TGTGCCAGCAGTGAAATTGGGGCGTCAAGCGGCTACACCTTC.

As DNA, the CDR3 is TGTGCCAGTAGTTTAGGACAGGAAAAAAAATATGGCTACACCTTC. Amino acids: CASSLGQEKKYGYTF. The chain uses TRBV19 and TRBJ1-2, with 7 bases identical to TRBD1. Trimming took 5 bases from V and 5 from J; bases not matched to a gene: 11. CDR1 LNHDA and CDR2 SQIVND come from the germline V gene (reference sequence). This CDR3 is 15 amino acids long.

The rearrangement joins TRBV12-3 or TRBV12-4 to TRBJ2-7, with TRBD1 matching 9 bases. Trimming at V came to 7 bases and at J to 4 bases, leaving 5 bases not matched to a gene. CDR3 length equals 13 residues. CDR3 in amino acids: CASTRDRAYEQYF. In DNA, the CDR3 is TGTGCCAGCACCAGGGACAGGGCTTACGAGCAGTACTTC.

The chain uses TRBV2 and TRBJ1-5; 7 nucleotides agree with TRBD1. Trimming cost V 7 bases and J 3 bases; bases outside gene matches: 6. This CDR3 contains 14 residues. Germline CDR1 reads SNHLY; CDR2 reads FYNNEI. CDR3 DNA: TGTGCCAGCACGCATGACAGGGACAATCAGCCCCAGCATTTT. It codes for CASTHDRDNQPQHF. Complete variable domain (other parts from reference TRBV2 and TRBJ1-5): EPEVTQTPSHQVTQMGQEVILRCVPISNHLYFYWYRQILGQKVEFLVSFYNNEISEKSEIFDDQFSVERPDGSNFTLKIRSTKLEDSAMYFCASTHDRDNQPQHFGDGTRLSIL.

This chain joins TRBV3-1 (or the pseudogene TRBV3-2) and TRBJ1-6; weak D call: TRBD1 (5 bases). Trimming left V 3 bases short and J 6 bases short, with 6 bases between. Germline V gene lookup returns CDR1 LGHDT and CDR2 YNNKEL (reference sequence). This CDR3 comprises 13 residues. The chain's CDR3 is CASSQGGNSPLHF. CDR3 in DNA: TGTGCCAGCAGCCAGGGGGGTAATTCACCCCTCCACTTT.

The chain has TRBV4-1 and TRBJ1-4; maybe TRBD1 (6 bases). V lost 5 bases and J lost 5, with 15 bases in between. The germline V gene has CDR1 MGHRA and CDR2 YSYEKL. This CDR3 has 15 residues. Here the CDR3 reads CASSKQGTGNEKLFF. CDR3 nucleotides: TGCGCCAGCAGCAAACAGGGAACGGGGAATGAAAAACTGTTTTTT.

V is TRBV6-6 and J is TRBJ1-2, with TRBD1 identical over 9 bases. CDR1 is MNHNY, CDR2 SVGAGI, per germline (reference sequence). The V gene end was trimmed by 7 bases and the J gene end by 1 base; junction bases not matched to a gene: 7. The CDR3 is 15 residues long. The CDR3 here is CASKTGGALNYGYTF. CDR3 sequence (DNA): TGTGCCAGCAAAACAGGGGGCGCCCTTAACTATGGCTACACCTTC.

The J gene is TRBJ2-3, the V gene TRBV19, with a possible D match to TRBD2 (5 bases). Germline CDR1 and CDR2: LNHDA and SQIVND (reference sequence). V was cut by 4 bases and J by 2 bases, with 7 bases left in between. The CDR3 covers 13 residues. The CDR3 region has the DNA TGTGCCAGTAGTACCGGGGACACAGATACGCAGTATTTT. Its translation is CASSTGDTDTQYF.